These 19 T cell receptor beta chains were all obtained from the same sample, sequenced in a study of blood T cell repertoires in COVID-19. Method: immunoSEQ multiplex PCR; TCRdb's copy keeps in-frame clones and lacks some. The sample lists about 83,000 clones; 75% to 90% were seen once. The sequenced sample consisted of peripheral blood. The receptors here all came from a woman aged 50 to 60 with active or convalescent COVID-19.

The rearrangement links TRBV7-2 to TRBJ1-4; 9 positions match TRBD1. V shed 5 bases, J shed 5 bases, and the junction held 9 bases outside the gene matches. Germline CDR1 is SGHTA and CDR2 is FQGNSA. The CDR3 is made up of 16 amino acids. This chain's CDR3 is CASSPHIGTGNEKLFF. The DNA for the CDR3 is TGTGCCAGCAGCCCACATATCGGGACAGGGAATGAAAAACTGTTTTTT.

The rearrangement links TRBV6-6 to TRBJ2-7; TRBD1 is a possible D gene (6 bases). Per germline, CDR1 MNHNY and CDR2 SVGAGI (reference sequence). The CDR3 is made up of 12 amino acids. Trimming shortened V by 9 bases and J by 10 bases, and 19 bases separated the two germline ends. The CDR3 DNA reads as TGTGCCAGTGGGCGGCAGGGGCTACCCCAGTACTTC. Its translation: CASGRQGLPQYF.

The V call is TRBV7-3, the J call TRBJ1-1; 7 nucleotides line up with TRBD1. V lost 5 bases and J lost 2; bases outside the gene matches: 8. This CDR3 region has 15 residues. The germline V gene encodes CDR1 SGHTA and CDR2 FQGTGA. CDR3 in DNA: TGTGCCAGCAGCCCCTCGACAGGGCGAAACACTGAAGCTTTCTTT. This sequence encodes CASSPSTGRNTEAFF.

The table lists this clone with a count of one. This rearrangement joins TRBV5-4 to TRBJ2-3, with a tentative D call TRBD1 (8 bases). V was pared by 4 bases and J by 3 bases, with 21 bases between. Germline CDR1 and CDR2: SGHNT and YYREEE (reference sequence). The length of the CDR3 is 17 residues. The CDR3 coding sequence is TGTGCCAGCAGCCCGGGGGGCCAGGGGGCAAGGACAGATACGCAGTATTTT. Amino acids: CASSPGGQGARTDTQYF. Filled out from reference TRBV5-4 and TRBJ2-3, the complete variable domain reads ETGVTQSPTHLIKTRGQQVTLRCSSQSGHNTVSWYQQALGQGPQFIFQYYREEENGRGNFPPRFSGLQFPNYSSELNVNALELDDSALYLCASSPGGQGARTDTQYFGPGTRLTVL.

The J gene is TRBJ1-1, the V gene TRBV6-2 or TRBV6-3; 9 nucleotides line up with TRBD1. CDR1 and CDR2 (germline): MNHEY, SVGEGT. The CDR3 totals 17 residues. V gave up 4 bases and J gave up 4 bases; unmatched junction bases: 13. CDR3 in amino acids: CASSFLRTGEFSTEAFF. The DNA of the CDR3 is TGTGCCAGCAGTTTCTTGAGGACAGGGGAATTTAGCACTGAAGCTTTCTTT.

This sequence joins TRBV3-1 (or the pseudogene TRBV3-2) and TRBJ1-6; 11 nucleotides line up with TRBD1. From germline, CDR1 is LGHDT and CDR2 YNNKEL (reference sequence). J gave up 0 bases and V 6 bases, and 4 bases lay outside the gene matches. The CDR3 loop spans 17 amino acids. The CDR3 DNA reads as TGTGCCAGCAGGGGGGACAGGGGGTACTCCTATAATTCACCCCTCCACTTT. It yields the protein CASRGDRGYSYNSPLHF.

The chain employs TRBV19 and TRBJ2-7; 9 nucleotides agree with TRBD1. CDR1 is LNHDA and CDR2 is SQIVND in the germline V gene (reference sequence). The CDR3 contains 14 residues. Trimming at V came to 7 bases and at J to 1 base, leaving 5 bases not matched to a gene. In DNA, the CDR3 is TGTGCCAGTACCCCCGGGACAGGGTCCTACGAGCAGTACTTC. Residues: CASTPGTGSYEQYF.

The V and J genes are TRBV3-1 (or the pseudogene TRBV3-2) and TRBJ2-5, with D uncertain. The CDR3 totals 12 residues. Germline CDR1 is LGHDT and CDR2 is YNNKEL (reference sequence). V was cut by 4 bases and J by 7 bases, with 10 bases left in between. The CDR3 loop reads CASSPRRGTQYF. CDR3 coding DNA: TGTGCCAGCAGCCCGCGACGAGGGACCCAGTACTTC.

The chain uses TRBV7-9 and TRBJ2-2; D might be TRBD2 (6 bases). Germline V gene lookup returns CDR1 SEHNR and CDR2 FQNEAQ (reference sequence). V was shortened by 3 bases and J by 6 bases, with 11 bases between the two germline ends. The CDR3 is 14 residues long. CDR3 residues: CASSFGSGAGELFF. The CDR3 DNA reads as TGTGCCAGCAGCTTCGGGTCGGGGGCCGGGGAGCTGTTTTTT.

The chain couples TRBV4-3 to TRBJ2-1; 9 bases are shared with TRBD2. Germline V CDR1 and CDR2: LGHNA, YSLEER. This CDR3 spans 15 amino acids. Trimming cost V 1 base and J 4 bases; bases outside gene matches: 2. This chain's CDR3 is CASSQGSGGYNEQFF. The DNA for the CDR3 is TGCGCCAGCAGCCAAGGTAGCGGGGGATACAATGAGCAGTTCTTC.

V and J are TRBV7-2 and TRBJ1-2, with 12 bases matching TRBD1. V lost 4 bases to trimming and J lost 8 bases; unmatched junction nucleotides: 8. The CDR3 sequence is 15 residues long. Germline CDR1 is SGHTA and CDR2 is FQGNSA. The CDR3 reads CASSSAGTGGRGYTF. DNA of the CDR3: TGTGCCAGCAGCTCGGCCGGGACAGGGGGCCGAGGCTACACCTTC.

DNA of the CDR3: TGTGCCAGCAGCGACCCCGGGACTAACTCCTACGAGCAGTACTTC. The encoded protein is CASSDPGTNSYEQYF. This chain joins TRBV5-4 and TRBJ2-7; 7 positions match TRBD2. Germline CDR1 is SGHNT and CDR2 is YYREEE (reference sequence). The CDR3 runs 15 residues. Trimming took 4 bases from V and 0 from J; bases not matched to a gene: 7.

This sequence joins TRBV6-8 and TRBJ2-2; 12 nucleotides match TRBD1. J was trimmed by 0 bases and V by 6 bases; bases with no gene match: 5. This CDR3 is 17 amino acids long. Germline-derived CDR1 and CDR2 are MNHGY and SAAAGT. CDR3 residues: CASSSGTGGPNTGELFF. CDR3 DNA sequence: TGTGCCAGCAGCTCCGGGACAGGGGGCCCGAACACCGGGGAGCTGTTTTTT.

This chain links TRBV7-9 with TRBJ2-6, with D possibly being TRBD2 (5 bases). V was trimmed by 6 bases and J by 0 bases, leaving 12 bases between them. CDR1 and CDR2 (germline): SEHNR, FQNEAQ (reference sequence). The CDR3 covers 16 residues. CDR3 sequence (DNA): TGTGCCAGCAGACCGACGGGGAGCTCTGGGGCCAACGTCCTGACTTTC. Protein product: CASRPTGSSGANVLTF. The full variable domain, rest sourced from reference TRBV7-9 and TRBJ2-6, is DTGVSQNPRHKITKRGQNVTFRCDPISEHNRLYWYRQTLGQGPEFLTYFQNEAQLEKSRLLSDRFSAERPKGSFSTLEIQRTEQGDSAMYLCASRPTGSSGANVLTFGAGSRLTVL.

The chain carries TRBV18 and TRBJ1-2; TRBD1 matches at 8 bases. Germline lookup yields CDR1 KGHSH and CDR2 LQKENI. The V segment lost 6 bases and the J segment 3 bases; nucleotides outside the gene matches: 6. The CDR3 is made up of 14 amino acids. As DNA, the CDR3 is TGTGCCAGCTCTCTTCAGGGGGCCGACTATGGCTACACCTTC. Amino acid sequence: CASSLQGADYGYTF.

The chain employs TRBV30 and TRBJ1-2, with D maybe TRBD1 (6 bases). Trimming took off 5 bases at V and 6 bases at J, with 13 bases between the two ends. CDR3 length: 12 residues. Per the germline V gene, CDR1 is GTSNPN and CDR2 is SVGIG (reference sequence). As DNA, the CDR3 is TGTGCCTGGTACAGGGTTGGAGATGGCTACACCTTC. Residues: CAWYRVGDGYTF.

This chain joins TRBV28 and TRBJ1-6, with a tentative D call TRBD1 (6 bases). Germline CDR1 is MDHEN and CDR2 is SYDVKM. This CDR3 is built from 16 residues. Trimming took 6 bases from V and 1 from J, leaving 13 bases between them. DNA for the CDR3: TGTGCCAGCAGACGTGGGGGCTTATCCTATAATTCACCCCTCCACTTT. Translating gives CASRRGGLSYNSPLHF.

The gene calls are TRBV7-9 and TRBJ1-1; D unclear. V shed 3 bases and J shed 0 bases, with 2 bases lying between them. The germline V gene encodes CDR1 SEHNR and CDR2 FQNEAQ (reference sequence). The CDR3 has 12 amino acids. This CDR3 is CASSFMNTEAFF. CDR3 nucleotide sequence: TGTGCCAGCAGCTTTATGAACACTGAAGCTTTCTTT.

The chain links TRBV13 to TRBJ2-1; D might be TRBD1 (5 bases). The germline V and J ends were trimmed by 0 bases and 8 bases, with 8 bases remaining between them. Germline values: CDR1 PRHDT, CDR2 FYEKMQ (reference sequence). The CDR3 runs 13 residues. The CDR3, as DNA: TGTGCCAGCAGCTTAGGAGGGGTGGATGAGCAGTTCTTC. As protein: CASSLGGVDEQFF.